The clone carrying this T cell receptor beta chain was seen only a few times. Its specificity is unknown. This record belongs to a study of identical twins. Regarding the study as a whole: Twins' excess sharing was less marked for out-of-frame beta sequences. Cross-sectional statistics underpinned the conclusions; the same donors were not followed. Insertions ran lower in abundant cord blood beta clonotypes, though not in memory repertoires.

CDR3 length equals 11 residues. CDR1 is ENHRY, CDR2 SYGVKD, per germline. V lost 4 bases, J lost 5 bases, and 6 bases lay in between. cDNA carried unique molecular identifiers, and a universal primer site was added by template switching. One entry per CDR3 protein, called by TCRdb with MiXCR from the 5' RACE reads. The profile covers fewer than 900,000 distinct CDR3 sequences, with around a sixth appearing a single time and around 13% taken by the ten largest. This same sample was also part of a study on T cells expressing NK-cell markers.

The sequencing input was PBMCs. The V and J genes are TRBV10-3 and TRBJ2-7; D call uncertain. This receptor was obtained from a woman under 30 in good health. DNA for the CDR3: TGTGCCATCAGTGTTTCGAACGAGCAGTACTTC. It yields the protein CAISVSNEQYF.